This paragraph covers one T cell receptor beta chain sequence. No antigen is known for it. Preparing the TCRbeta library involved the use of unique molecular identifiers. TCRdb used MiXCR to reprocess the PCR reads, holding one entry per CDR3 protein. The sample lists some 80,000 distinct CDR3 sequences, 15% to 20% seen once, with about 51% in the top ten. This CDR3 is built from 17 residues. Germline V gives CDR1 LNHDA, CDR2 SQIVND (reference sequence). The J segment lost 0 bases and the V segment lost 4 bases, leaving 4 bases of the junction unmatched. The data stem from a study of T-cell reconstitution after alpha-beta-depleted transplantation in children. General study results and limits: T-cell counts and diversity at one year following transplant were attributed mainly to newly produced T cells. Expanded graft clones, several hundred of them, were reportedly the source of alpha-beta T cells about two months after transplant. Surviving thymic progenitors and recipient T cells were the source of high TCRbeta diversity at day 60 in some patients.

The sample here was PBMCs, mostly from graft donor cells, taken 360 days after TCRalphabeta/CD19-depleted stem cell transplant. This chain joins TRBV19 and TRBJ2-2, with 11 bases lining up with TRBD2. This TCR was sampled from a male patient aged 2-15 years who had a stem cell transplant for acute lymphoblastic leukemia, so the T cells may come from the graft donor. The CDR3 loop is CASSKRTSGSNTGELFF. CDR3 sequence (DNA): TGTGCCAGTAGTAAGAGGACTAGCGGGTCGAACACCGGGGAGCTGTTTTTT.